The present TCR beta chain was sequenced within a study of glioma-infiltrating T cells after dendritic cell vaccination. About the research overall: At biweekly intervals, patients got three intradermal dendritic cell vaccine injections.

General study results and limits: Higher pretreatment TIL content predicted longer progression-free time and survival. Complete blood and tumor specimen sets were limited to few patients.

Documented time point: after dendritic cell vaccination, including at tumor progression/relapse. Fresh-frozen tumor tissue and more than two years of survival data were available for all. Method: immunoSEQ multiplex PCR; TCRdb's copy keeps in-frame clones and lacks some. The data hold about 65,000 clones, with 86% observed a single time. As regards this clone: As yet, its antigen is unknown.

This TCR was recovered from a human donor with glioblastoma. The input for sequencing was blood, taken after dendritic cell vaccination.

The CDR3, as DNA: TGTGCCAGCAGCTTAGGACAGGGCACAGATACGCAGTATTTT. This codes for CASSLGQGTDTQYF. This sequence joins TRBV11-3 and TRBJ2-3; D possibly corresponds to TRBD1 (6 bases). The germline V gene has CDR1 SGHNT and CDR2 YENEEA. The CDR3 loop spans 14 amino acids. Trimming removed 1 base from V and 1 base from J, with 6 bases in between.